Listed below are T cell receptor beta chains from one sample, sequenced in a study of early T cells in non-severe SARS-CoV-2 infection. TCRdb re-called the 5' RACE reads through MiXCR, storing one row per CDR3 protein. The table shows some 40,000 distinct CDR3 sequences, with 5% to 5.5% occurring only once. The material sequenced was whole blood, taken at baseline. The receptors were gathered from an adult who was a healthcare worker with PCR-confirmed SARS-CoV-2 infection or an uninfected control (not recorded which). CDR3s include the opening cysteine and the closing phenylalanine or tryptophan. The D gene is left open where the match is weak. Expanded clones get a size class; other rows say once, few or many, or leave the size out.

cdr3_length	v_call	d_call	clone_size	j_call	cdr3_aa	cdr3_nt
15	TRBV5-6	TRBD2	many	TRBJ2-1	CASISGRAGTLVQFF	TGTGCCAGCATCAGCGGGAGGGCCGGGACCTTGGTGCAGTTCTTC
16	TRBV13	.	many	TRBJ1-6	CASSLGRGVYNSPLHF	TGTGCCAGCAGCTTAGGCAGGGGCGTCTATAATTCACCCCTCCACTTT
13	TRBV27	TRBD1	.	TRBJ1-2	CASTTGGSGGYTF	TGTGCCAGCACCACAGGGGGGTCAGGAGGCTACACCTTC
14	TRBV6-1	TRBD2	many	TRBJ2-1	CASRTSGIYNEQFF	TGTGCCAGCAGAACTAGCGGGATCTACAATGAGCAGTTCTTC
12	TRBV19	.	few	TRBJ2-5	CASSLAWETQYF	TGTGCCAGTAGTTTGGCTTGGGAGACCCAGTACTTC
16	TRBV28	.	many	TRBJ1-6	CASSLEGGGRNSPLHF	TGTGCCAGCAGTTTGGAAGGGGGAGGAAGAAATTCACCCCTCCACTTT
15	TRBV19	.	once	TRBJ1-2	CASSIGGRIGYGYTF	TGTGCCAGTAGTATTGGTGGCAGAATCGGCTATGGCTACACCTTC
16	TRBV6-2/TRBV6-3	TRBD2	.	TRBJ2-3	CASSLQALAGTDTQYF	TGTGCCAGCAGTTTGCAGGCACTAGCGGGAACAGATACGCAGTATTTT
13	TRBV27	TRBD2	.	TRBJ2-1	CASRTGTSNEQFF	TGTGCCAGCAGGACCGGGACTAGCAATGAGCAGTTCTTC
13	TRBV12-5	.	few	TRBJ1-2	CASGLGQNYGYTF	TGTGCTAGTGGTTTGGGACAGAACTATGGCTACACCTTC
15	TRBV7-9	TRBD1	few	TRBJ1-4	CASSVQGAVNEKLFF	TGTGCCAGCAGCGTACAGGGGGCTGTTAATGAAAAACTGTTTTTT
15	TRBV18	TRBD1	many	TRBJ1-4	CASSLLGTGSEKLFF	TGTGCCAGCTCACTACTCGGGACAGGGAGTGAAAAACTGTTTTTT
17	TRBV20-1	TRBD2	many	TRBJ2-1	CSGDGTSGDTSINEQFF	TGCAGTGGGGACGGGACTAGCGGGGATACCAGTATCAATGAGCAGTTCTTC
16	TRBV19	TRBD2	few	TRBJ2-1	CASTPVAGTSINEQFF	TGTGCCAGTACCCCGGTAGCCGGGACTAGTATCAATGAGCAGTTCTTC
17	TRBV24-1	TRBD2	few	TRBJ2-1	CATSDSRMTSGYNEQFF	TGTGCCACCAGTGATTCTCGCATGACTAGCGGATACAATGAGCAGTTCTTC
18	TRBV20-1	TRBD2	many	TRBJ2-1	CSAMWVAGGLSSYNEQFF	TGCAGTGCCATGTGGGTAGCGGGAGGACTGAGCTCCTACAATGAGCAGTTCTTC
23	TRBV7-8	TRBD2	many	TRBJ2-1	CASSWMDRVGLAGGWSSYNEQFF	TGTGCCAGCAGCTGGATGGACAGGGTTGGACTAGCGGGAGGCTGGAGCTCCTACAATGAGCAGTTCTTC
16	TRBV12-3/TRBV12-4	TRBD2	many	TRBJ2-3	CASSFDAGVTTDTQYF	TGTGCCAGCAGTTTTGATGCGGGAGTAACCACAGATACGCAGTATTTT
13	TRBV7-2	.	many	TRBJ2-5	CASSPPRGGTQYF	TGTGCCAGCAGCCCCCCCAGGGGAGGGACCCAGTACTTC
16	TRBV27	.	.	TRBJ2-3	CASSPIRDFFTDTQYF	TGTGCCAGCAGTCCAATCCGGGACTTTTTCACAGATACGCAGTATTTT
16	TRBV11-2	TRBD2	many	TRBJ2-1	CASSLVLAGGRNEQFF	TGTGCCAGCAGCTTAGTACTAGCGGGAGGACGCAATGAGCAGTTCTTC
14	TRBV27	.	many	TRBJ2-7	CASSPSGRRYEQYF	TGTGCCAGCAGTCCCTCGGGACGGCGCTACGAGCAGTACTTC
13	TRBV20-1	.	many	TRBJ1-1	CSGPKGVNTEAFF	TGCAGTGGTCCCAAGGGAGTGAACACTGAAGCTTTCTTT
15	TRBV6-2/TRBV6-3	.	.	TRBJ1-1	CASSDPGQPNTEAFF	TGTGCCAGCAGTGACCCTGGACAGCCGAACACTGAAGCTTTCTTT
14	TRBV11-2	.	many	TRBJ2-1	CASTRRGGVNEQFF	TGTGCCAGCACCAGGCGAGGGGGAGTAAATGAGCAGTTCTTC
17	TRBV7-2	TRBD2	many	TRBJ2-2	CASSLIRLAGGTGELFF	TGTGCCAGCAGCTTGATTCGACTAGCGGGGGGCACCGGGGAGCTGTTTTTT
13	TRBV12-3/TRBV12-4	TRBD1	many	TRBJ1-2	CASRVGQGYGYTF	TGTGCCAGCAGGGTCGGACAGGGATATGGCTACACCTTC
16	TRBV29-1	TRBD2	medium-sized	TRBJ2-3	CSVGGEAAGATDTQYF	TGCAGCGTTGGGGGCGAGGCAGCGGGAGCGACAGATACGCAGTATTTT
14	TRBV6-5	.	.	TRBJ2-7	CASRAQTPSYEQYF	TGTGCCAGCAGGGCACAGACACCCTCCTACGAGCAGTACTTC
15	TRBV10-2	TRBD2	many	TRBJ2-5	CASSEAGGVRETQYF	TGCGCCAGCAGTGAGGCGGGAGGGGTACGAGAGACCCAGTACTTC
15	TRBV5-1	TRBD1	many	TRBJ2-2	CASSLDDRVTGELFF	TGCGCCAGCAGCTTGGACGACAGGGTTACCGGGGAGCTGTTTTTT